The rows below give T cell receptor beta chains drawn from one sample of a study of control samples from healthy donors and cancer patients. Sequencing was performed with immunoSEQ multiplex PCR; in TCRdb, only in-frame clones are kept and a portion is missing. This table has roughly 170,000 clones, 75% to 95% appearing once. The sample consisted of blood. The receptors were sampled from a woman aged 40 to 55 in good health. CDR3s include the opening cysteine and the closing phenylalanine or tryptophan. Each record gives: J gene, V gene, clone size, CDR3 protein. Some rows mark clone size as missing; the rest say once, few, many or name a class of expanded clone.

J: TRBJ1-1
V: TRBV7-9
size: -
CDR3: CASSLDPMNTEAFF

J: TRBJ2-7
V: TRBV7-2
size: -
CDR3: CASNRDGGPYEQYF

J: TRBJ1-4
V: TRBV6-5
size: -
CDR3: CASSYSRDRNEKLFF

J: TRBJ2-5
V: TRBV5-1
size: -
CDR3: CASSLRLAGGPETQYF

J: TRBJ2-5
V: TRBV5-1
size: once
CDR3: CASSLGTQETQYF

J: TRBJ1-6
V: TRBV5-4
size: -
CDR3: CASSLEGGRYSPLHF

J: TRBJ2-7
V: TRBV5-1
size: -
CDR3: CASSWSRGLAGGNSPYEQYF

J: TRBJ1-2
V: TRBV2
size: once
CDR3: CASSMRQGDNYGYTF

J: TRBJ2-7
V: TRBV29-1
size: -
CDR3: CSVGPAGGFFYEQYF

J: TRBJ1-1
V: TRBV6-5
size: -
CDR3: CASSLGSGNTEAFF

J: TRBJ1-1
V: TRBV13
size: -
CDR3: CASSLITLNTEAFF

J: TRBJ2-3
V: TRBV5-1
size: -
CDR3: CASSLGTSTDTQYF

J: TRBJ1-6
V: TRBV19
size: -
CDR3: CASSTGRGGYSPLHF

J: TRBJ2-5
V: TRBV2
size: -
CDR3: CASRLGTSGGPAETQYF

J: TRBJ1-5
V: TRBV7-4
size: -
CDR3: CASSLVGGNQPQHF

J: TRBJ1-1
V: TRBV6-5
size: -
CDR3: CASSYSPRQATEAFF

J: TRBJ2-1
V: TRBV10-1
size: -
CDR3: CASSGQTRGEQFF

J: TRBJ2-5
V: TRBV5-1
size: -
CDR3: CASSTLGSSETQYF

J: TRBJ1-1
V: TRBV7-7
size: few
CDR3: CASSLDLNTEAFF

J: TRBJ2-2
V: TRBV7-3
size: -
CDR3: CASSLWTGELFF